What follows is one T cell receptor (beta chain) and its context. The sample comes from a study of blood T cell repertoires in COVID-19. Study at large: Acute and convalescent COVID-19 samples came from the United States, Italy and Spain. T cells, B-cell-depleted T cells, or PBMCs provided the cDNA or gDNA that served as material.

Per the study methods: Nucleated cell number was recorded as an estimate derived from reference gene primer amplification. Using immunoSEQ multiplex PCR, the repertoire was profiled, and TCRdb retains in-frame clones only, with some absent. The V and J calls and clone size were taken over from that table, and D and trimming were inferred from the DNA. The sample consists of around 140,000 clones, around 89% of them appearing once. Trimming took off 3 bases at V and 6 bases at J, with 12 bases between the two ends. This CDR3 is built from 14 residues. Germline lookup yields CDR1 SGHRS and CDR2 YFSETQ.

Material for sequencing was peripheral blood. The receptor was isolated from a man aged 45-60 years with active or convalescent COVID-19. The chain carries TRBV5-1 and TRBJ2-2; unclear D gene. CDR3 nucleotide sequence: TGCGCCAGCAGCTCAGTCCTTGGGCCCGGGGAGCTGTTTTTT. Residues: CASSSVLGPGELFF.